These T cell receptor beta chains were read from a single sample in a study of beta chain features in type 1 diabetes. Libraries were prepared by immunoSEQ multiplex PCR; TCRdb keeps only in-frame clonotypes and omits some of them. The profile covers around 330,000 clones, with approximately 10% appearing a single time and around 0.015% taken by the ten largest. Sequencing was carried out using naive CD4+ T cells from blood. Source of these receptors: a woman aged 30 to 39 in good health. Both conserved end residues are trimmed from each CDR3.

cdr3_aa	v_call	j_call
ASSPPEGVNTEAF	TRBV18	TRBJ1-1
SVEALAGGTDTQY	TRBV29-1	TRBJ2-3
ASRSGQGVQTQY	TRBV2	TRBJ2-5
ASRGLAATTYNEQF	TRBV11-2	TRBJ2-1
ASSALDRPYGYT	TRBV11-1	TRBJ1-2
ASSLLGRTSSHEQY	TRBV11-1	TRBJ2-7
ASSLGQGAST	TRBV28	TRBJ1-2
ASSVTGNTGELF	TRBV9	TRBJ2-2
AWMLRARGYEQY	TRBV30	-
ASSPAWQGLMNTEAF	TRBV18	TRBJ1-1